This T cell receptor (beta chain) is drawn from a study of HIV-infected children after antiretroviral therapy interruption. Treatment reported: PENTA 11 planned treatment interruption arm or continuous ART arm. Cryopreserved PBMC samples required at least 5 million viable cells. The CDR3 extends over 14 amino acids. Unique molecular identifiers were included in an RNA-based 3' RACE TCR library. In TCRdb, the 3' RACE reads were re-called with MiXCR into one record per CDR3 protein. Here the sample spans about 46,000 distinct CDR3 sequences, 3.5% to 5% being singletons. This TCR was sampled from a pool of human donors with HIV. Sequenced here: CD45RA+ CD4+ T cells from PBMCs, pooled from several time points, sampled from a donor given antiretroviral therapy, either interrupted or continuous. Subset in this sample: naive CD4+ CD45RA+ CD45RO- T cells. This sequence joins TRBV21-1 and TRBJ2-7; TRBD1 is the table's D call, not checked against the DNA. TRBV21-1 represents a pseudogene. Here the CDR3 DNA reads TGTGCCAGCAGCAGGCGGGACAGCTGTGACGAGCAGTACTTC. It translates to CASSRRDSCDEQYF.